Below, 22 T cell receptor beta chains from the same sample are listed, as sequenced in a study of T cell changes during pregnancy in multiple sclerosis. Libraries were prepared by immunoSEQ multiplex PCR; TCRdb keeps only in-frame clonotypes and omits some of them. The table includes over 70,000 clones, 85% to 95% detected once. The specimen comprised peripheral blood, sampled in the third trimester of pregnancy. These TCRs come from a female donor in good health, enrolled as a control in a pregnancy study.

The rearrangement links TRBV7-9 to TRBJ2-1; D gene uncertain. V was shortened by 3 bases and J by 2 bases, with 11 bases between the two germline ends. CDR3 length: 15 residues. Per germline, CDR1 SEHNR and CDR2 FQNEAQ (reference sequence). The CDR3 is CASSFRPRPYNEQFF. For the CDR3, the DNA is TGTGCCAGCAGCTTTAGGCCCAGGCCCTACAATGAGCAGTTCTTC.

This chain uses TRBV28 with TRBJ2-1; 14 nucleotides align to TRBD2. Trimming removed 5 bases from V and 7 bases from J; junction bases left unmatched: 4. The CDR3 runs 15 residues. Germline lookup yields CDR1 MDHEN and CDR2 SYDVKM. The CDR3 loop reads CASSRLAGGNNEQFF. The CDR3 DNA follows: TGTGCCAGCAGTAGACTAGCGGGAGGGAATAATGAGCAGTTCTTC.

The chain couples TRBV4-1 to TRBJ1-3; no clear D. V lost 2 bases to trimming and J lost 4 bases, with 15 bases between them. This CDR3 has 16 residues. The germline gives CDR1 MGHRA, CDR2 YSYEKL. The CDR3 sequence is CASSQPHREPGNTIYF. The CDR3 nucleotides read TGCGCCAGCAGCCAACCCCACCGGGAGCCCGGAAACACCATATATTTT.

J is TRBJ1-6 and V is TRBV9; D is undetermined. This CDR3 region has 15 residues. Germline CDR1 and CDR2: SGDLS and YYNGEE. Trimming shortened V by 3 bases and J by 4 bases, and 11 bases separated the two germline ends. The CDR3 loop is CASSGREAYNSPLHF. DNA of the CDR3: TGTGCCAGCAGCGGCCGGGAGGCTTATAATTCACCCCTCCACTTT.

The chain carries TRBV7-9 and TRBJ2-3; weak D call: TRBD2 (6 bases). CDR1 is SEHNR, CDR2 FQNEAQ, per germline (reference sequence). Trimming stripped 1 base from V and 11 bases from J, with 13 bases between. This CDR3 is built from 13 residues. CDR3 region: CASSLGPGLLQYF. The CDR3 bases are TGTGCCAGCAGCTTAGGGCCGGGACTGCTGCAGTATTTT.

This chain uses TRBV30 with TRBJ2-1; the D gene is possibly TRBD2 (7 bases). Trimming pared 2 bases from V and 4 bases from J, leaving 12 bases between. This CDR3 is 14 amino acids long. Germline assignment: CDR1 GTSNPN and CDR2 SVGIG (reference sequence). The CDR3 region has the DNA TGTGCCTGGAGTACAGGGAGGGGTTACAATGAGCAGTTCTTC. This gives the protein CAWSTGRGYNEQFF.

The V gene is TRBV7-8, the J gene TRBJ1-5, with D unresolved. V was trimmed by 2 bases and J by 0 bases, leaving 11 bases between them. Looked up from germline, CDR1 is SGHVS and CDR2 is FQNEAQ. The CDR3 has 16 amino acids. As DNA, the CDR3 is TGTGCCAGCAGCTTATTTGGCGGCAATAGCAATCAGCCCCAGCATTTT. It encodes CASSLFGGNSNQPQHF.

The J gene is TRBJ2-7, the V gene TRBV5-4; possibly TRBD1 for D (5 bases). The germline gives CDR1 SGHNT, CDR2 YYREEE (reference sequence). V was clipped by 2 bases and J by 6 bases, with 9 bases between them. The CDR3 has 12 amino acids. The CDR3 region has the DNA TGTGCCAGCAGCTTACCCCAGGGCGAGCAGTACTTC. Translation: CASSLPQGEQYF.

This chain connects TRBV7-8 to TRBJ2-5; 8 nucleotides align to TRBD2. This CDR3 comprises 12 residues. The germline V gene has CDR1 SGHVS and CDR2 FQNEAQ. The V gene end was trimmed by 7 bases and the J gene end by 3 bases; junction bases not matched to a gene: 1. The CDR3 sequence: CASIAGKETQYF. The CDR3 bases are TGTGCCAGCATAGCGGGAAAAGAGACCCAGTACTTC.

This chain connects TRBV4-3 to TRBJ2-7; 9 bases are a match to TRBD1. The germline V gene has CDR1 LGHNA and CDR2 YSLEER. After removal of 4 bases from V and 6 bases from J, the junction contained 7 bases not matched to a gene. The CDR3 has 14 residues. The CDR3 spells CASSPGQGSFEQYF. The CDR3 coding sequence is TGCGCCAGCAGCCCGGGACAGGGTTCGTTCGAGCAGTACTTC.

J is TRBJ2-7 and V is TRBV25-1; 13 nucleotides line up with TRBD2. The CDR3 covers 16 residues. The germline V gene encodes CDR1 MGHDK and CDR2 SYGVNS. The J segment lost 3 bases and the V segment lost 4 bases, leaving 6 bases of the junction unmatched. The CDR3 coding sequence is TGTGCCAGCAGTGGACCAGGACTAGCGGGGGACTACGAGCAGTACTTC. This encodes CASSGPGLAGDYEQYF.

The chain carries TRBV6-5 and TRBJ1-2; possibly TRBD1 for D (6 bases). Germline V lookup: CDR1 MNHEY, CDR2 SVGAGI. Deletions cut 5 bases from V and 6 bases from J, with 16 bases between. This CDR3 is built from 14 residues. CDR3 amino acids: CASSTSGTRNGYTF. CDR3 bases: TGTGCCAGCAGTACTTCCGGGACACGGAATGGCTACACCTTC.

J is TRBJ2-1 and V is TRBV5-1, with D uncertain. The CDR3 runs 12 residues. Trimming stripped 4 bases from V and 8 bases from J, with 10 bases between. The germline V gene has CDR1 SGHRS and CDR2 YFSETQ. For the CDR3, the DNA is TGCGCCAGCAGCGCTAGAGGTCATGAGCAGTTCTTC. This encodes CASSARGHEQFF.

This clone was seen only once. J is TRBJ2-2 and V is TRBV7-2, with D perhaps TRBD2 (5 bases). The CDR3 sequence is 14 residues long. Germline CDR1 and CDR2: SGHTA and FQGNSA. V dropped 5 bases and J dropped 6 bases, with 13 bases sitting between them. The chain's CDR3 is CASSLRSGSGELFF. Written as DNA, the CDR3 is TGTGCCAGCAGCCTACGATCGGGGTCCGGGGAGCTGTTTTTT.

This sequence joins TRBV27 and TRBJ2-5; perhaps TRBD1 as D (6 bases). Looked up from germline, CDR1 is MNHEY and CDR2 is SMNVEV (reference sequence). Trimming removed 5 bases from V and 4 bases from J, with 11 bases in between. The CDR3 runs to 13 residues. CDR3 in DNA: TGTGCCAGCAGTCCAGGGGACGGAGAGACCCAGTACTTC. It is translated as CASSPGDGETQYF.

The V gene is TRBV27, the J gene TRBJ2-3; 9 bases align to TRBD2. This CDR3 has 15 amino acids. The germline V gene has CDR1 MNHEY and CDR2 SMNVEV (reference sequence). With 5 bases clipped from V and 6 bases from J, the junction kept 9 bases outside the gene matches. The CDR3 is CASSPLAGGPDTQYF. The DNA of the CDR3 is TGTGCCAGCAGTCCCCTGGCGGGGGGGCCCGATACGCAGTATTTT.

This clone is a singleton in its sample. The genes are TRBV2 and TRBJ2-1; D remains unclear. Germline V gene lookup returns CDR1 SNHLY and CDR2 FYNNEI. The CDR3 covers 14 residues. The V gene lost 1 base and the J gene lost 5 bases, with 9 bases spanning the gap. The DNA for the CDR3 is TGTGCCAGCAGTGAAGTTGAGGTGGACAATGAGCAGTTCTTC. It specifies CASSEVEVDNEQFF.

The V call is TRBV11-2, the J call TRBJ2-1, with D perhaps TRBD1 (5 bases). The CDR3 spans 12 residues. Germline V gene lookup returns CDR1 SGHAT and CDR2 FQNNGV. V was clipped by 3 bases and J by 8 bases, with 8 bases between them. CDR3 DNA: TGTGCCAGCAGCTTGGGGCGTTATGAGCAGTTCTTC. Amino acid sequence: CASSLGRYEQFF.

The rearrangement joins TRBV28 to TRBJ2-5; 8 bases match TRBD2. There are 19 residues in the CDR3. Germline V gene lookup returns CDR1 MDHEN and CDR2 SYDVKM. The junction had 19 bases not matched to a gene; V was cut back by 3 bases and J by 4 bases. The CDR3: CASSFAGGAPGQRGETQYF. The DNA of the CDR3 is TGTGCCAGCAGTTTTGCCGGGGGGGCTCCCGGACAAAGGGGAGAGACCCAGTACTTC. Full variable domain (missing parts from reference TRBV28 and TRBJ2-5): DVKVTQSSRYLVKRTGEKVFLECVQDMDHENMFWYRQDPGLGLRLIYFSYDVKMKEKGDIPEGYSVSREKKERFSLILESASTNQTSMYLCASSFAGGAPGQRGETQYFGPGTRLLVL.

The chain couples TRBV30 to TRBJ2-1, with TRBD2 matching over 12 bases. This CDR3 is built from 15 residues. CDR1 and CDR2 (germline): GTSNPN, SVGIG (reference sequence). The V segment lost 5 bases and the J segment 9 bases; nucleotides outside the gene matches: 11. CDR3: CAWAPDGLAGIEQFF. The CDR3 DNA reads TGTGCCTGGGCCCCAGATGGACTAGCGGGAATTGAGCAGTTCTTC.

V gene TRBV9 combines with J gene TRBJ1-4; D call uncertain. The CDR3 runs 16 residues. The germline V gene has CDR1 SGDLS and CDR2 YYNGEE. Trimming removed 10 bases from V and 4 bases from J, with 23 bases in between. DNA of the CDR3: TGTGCCTCCAACCCCTCGGGAGGATCCTATAATGAAAAACTGTTTTTT. It translates to CASNPSGGSYNEKLFF.

The rearrangement links TRBV28 to TRBJ1-6, with D unresolved. The germline V gene has CDR1 MDHEN and CDR2 SYDVKM. V was cut by 3 bases and J by 0 bases, with 6 bases left in between. The CDR3 has 15 amino acids. The CDR3 nucleotides read TGTGCCAGCAGTTTGTGGAGCTCCTATAATTCACCCCTCCACTTT. It specifies CASSLWSSYNSPLHF.